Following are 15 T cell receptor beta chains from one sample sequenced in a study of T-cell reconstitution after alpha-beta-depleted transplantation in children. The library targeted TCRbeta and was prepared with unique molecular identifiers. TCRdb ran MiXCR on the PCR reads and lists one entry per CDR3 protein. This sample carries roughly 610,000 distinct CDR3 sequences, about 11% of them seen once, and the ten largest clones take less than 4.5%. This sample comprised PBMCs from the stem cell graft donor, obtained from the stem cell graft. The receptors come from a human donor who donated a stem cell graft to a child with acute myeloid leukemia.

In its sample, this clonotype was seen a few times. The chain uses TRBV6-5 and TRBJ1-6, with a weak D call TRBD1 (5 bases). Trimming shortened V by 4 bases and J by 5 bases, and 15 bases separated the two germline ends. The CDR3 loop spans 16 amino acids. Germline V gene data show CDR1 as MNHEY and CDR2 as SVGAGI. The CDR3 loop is CASSSLGGRDNSPLHF. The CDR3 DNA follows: TGTGCCAGCAGTTCCCTGGGGGGAAGGGATAATTCACCCCTCCACTTT.

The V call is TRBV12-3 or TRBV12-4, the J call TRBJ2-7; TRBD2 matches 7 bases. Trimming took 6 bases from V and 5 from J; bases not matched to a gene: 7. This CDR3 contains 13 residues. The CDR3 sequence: CASSLGGHHEQYF. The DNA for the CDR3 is TGTGCCAGCAGCTTGGGAGGGCACCACGAGCAGTACTTC.

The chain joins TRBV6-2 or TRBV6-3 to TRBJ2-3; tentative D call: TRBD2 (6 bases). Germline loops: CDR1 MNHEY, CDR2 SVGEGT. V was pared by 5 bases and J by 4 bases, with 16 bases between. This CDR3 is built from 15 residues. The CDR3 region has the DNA TGTGCCAGCAGTACGGGACTCACAGACCCAGATACGCAGTATTTT. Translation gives CASSTGLTDPDTQYF.

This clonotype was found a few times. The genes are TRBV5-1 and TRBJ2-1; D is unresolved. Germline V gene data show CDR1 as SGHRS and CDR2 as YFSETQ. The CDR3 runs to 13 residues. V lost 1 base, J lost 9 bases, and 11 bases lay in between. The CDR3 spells CASSLSVGIEQFF. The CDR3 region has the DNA TGCGCCAGCAGCTTGAGTGTGGGAATTGAGCAGTTCTTC.

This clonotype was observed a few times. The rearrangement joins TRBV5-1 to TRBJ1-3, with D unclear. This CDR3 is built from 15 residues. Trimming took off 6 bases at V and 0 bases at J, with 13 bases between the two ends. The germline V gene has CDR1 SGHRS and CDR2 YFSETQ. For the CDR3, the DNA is TGCGCCAGCAATCCAGGACTCAACTCTGGAAACACCATATATTTT. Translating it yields CASNPGLNSGNTIYF.

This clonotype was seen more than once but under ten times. The CDR3 here is CASSLVGGQTTDTQYF. The CDR3 nucleotides read TGTGCCAGCAGCTTAGTGGGGGGACAGACTACAGATACGCAGTATTTT. The chain uses TRBV7-9 and TRBJ2-3; D may be TRBD1 (7 bases). Between the trimmed V and J ends, which lost 1 base and 3 bases, there was a span of 14 bases. The CDR3 has 16 residues. Per the germline V gene, CDR1 is SEHNR and CDR2 is FQNEAQ (reference sequence).

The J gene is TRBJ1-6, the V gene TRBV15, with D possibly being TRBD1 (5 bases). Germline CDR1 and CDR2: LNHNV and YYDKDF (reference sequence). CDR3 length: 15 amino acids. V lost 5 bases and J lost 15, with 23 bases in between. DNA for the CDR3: TGTGCCACCAGCCGCCAAGGGGCCCAATTCACGGACCTCCACTTT. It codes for CATSRQGAQFTDLHF. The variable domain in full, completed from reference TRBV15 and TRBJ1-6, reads DAMVIQNPRYQVTQFGKPVTLSCSQTLNHNVMYWYQQKSSQAPKLLFHYYDKDFNNEADTPDNFQSRRPNTSFCFLDIRSPGLGDTAMYLCATSRQGAQFTDLHFGNGTRLTVT.

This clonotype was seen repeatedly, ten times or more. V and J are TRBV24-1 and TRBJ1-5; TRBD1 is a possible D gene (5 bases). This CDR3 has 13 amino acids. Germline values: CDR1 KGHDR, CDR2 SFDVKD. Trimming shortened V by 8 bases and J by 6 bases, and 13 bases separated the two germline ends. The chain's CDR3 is CATTPTGGQPQHF. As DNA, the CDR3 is TGTGCCACCACCCCGACGGGGGGTCAGCCCCAGCATTTT.

CDR3 DNA sequence: TGTGCCAGCGCCCCGTGGGGTTCCTACGAGCAGTACTTC. The encoded protein is CASAPWGSYEQYF. The V call is TRBV6-1, the J call TRBJ2-7; D remains unclear. The CDR3 is made up of 13 amino acids. Germline V lookup: CDR1 MNHNS, CDR2 SASEGT. Deletions cut 8 bases from V and 1 base from J, with 12 bases between.

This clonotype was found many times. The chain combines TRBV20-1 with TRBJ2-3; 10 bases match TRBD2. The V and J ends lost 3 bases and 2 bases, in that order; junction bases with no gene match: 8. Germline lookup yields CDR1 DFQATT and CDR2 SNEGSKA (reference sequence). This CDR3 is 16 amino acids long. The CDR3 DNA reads TGCAGTGCTAGGAACCCACTAGCGGGATACACAGATACGCAGTATTTT. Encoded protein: CSARNPLAGYTDTQYF.

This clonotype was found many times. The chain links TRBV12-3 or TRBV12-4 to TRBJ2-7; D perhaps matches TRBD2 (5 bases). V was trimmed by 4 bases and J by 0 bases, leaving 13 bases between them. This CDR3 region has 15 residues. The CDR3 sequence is CASSSGPGSSYEQYF. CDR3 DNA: TGTGCCAGCAGTTCCGGCCCGGGAAGCTCCTACGAGCAGTACTTC.

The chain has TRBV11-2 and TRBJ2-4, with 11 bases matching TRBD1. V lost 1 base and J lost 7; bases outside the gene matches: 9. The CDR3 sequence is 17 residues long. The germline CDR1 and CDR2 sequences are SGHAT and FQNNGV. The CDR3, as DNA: TGTGCCAGCAGCTTAGCCCCGGACAGGGGGCGCGGGAACATTCAGTACTTC. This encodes CASSLAPDRGRGNIQYF.

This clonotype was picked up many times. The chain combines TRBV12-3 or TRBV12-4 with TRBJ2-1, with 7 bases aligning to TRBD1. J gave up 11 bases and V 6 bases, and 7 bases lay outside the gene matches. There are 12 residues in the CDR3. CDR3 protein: CASSISDRQQFF. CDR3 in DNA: TGTGCCAGCAGCATATCGGACAGGCAGCAGTTCTTC.

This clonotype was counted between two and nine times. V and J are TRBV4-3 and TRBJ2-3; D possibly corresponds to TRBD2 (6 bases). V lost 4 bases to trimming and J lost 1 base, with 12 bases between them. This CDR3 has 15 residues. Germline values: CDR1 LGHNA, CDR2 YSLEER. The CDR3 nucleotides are TGCGCCAGCAGCCCCGGGAGCAGTGGCACAGATACGCAGTATTTT. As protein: CASSPGSSGTDTQYF.

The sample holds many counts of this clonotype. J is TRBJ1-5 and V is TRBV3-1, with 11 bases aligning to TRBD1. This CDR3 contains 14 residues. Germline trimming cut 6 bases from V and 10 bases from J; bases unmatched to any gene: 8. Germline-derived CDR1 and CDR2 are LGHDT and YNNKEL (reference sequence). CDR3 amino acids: CASRDGQGAGPQHF. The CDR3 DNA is TGTGCCAGCAGGGATGGACAGGGGGCAGGACCCCAGCATTTT. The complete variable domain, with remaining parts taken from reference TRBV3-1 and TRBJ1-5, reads DTAVSQTPKYLVTQMGNDKSIKCEQNLGHDTMYWYKQDSKKFLKIMFSYNNKELIINETVPNRFSPKSPDKAHLNLHINSLELGDSAVYFCASRDGQGAGPQHFGDGTRLSIL.